The present entry profiles one TCR beta chain with its context. In its sample, this clonotype was seen a few times. The clone's antigen remains unknown. At one of its ends the junction is not consistent with the germline gene, which may arise from a read error. Only healthy Caucasian donors were included. The twin cohort comprised three pairs of female monozygotic twins, all aged roughly 18 to 29 years. CD4+ and CD8+ T cell populations were isolated with positive isolation kits from Invitrogen. The data originate from a study of identical twins listed by TCRdb under 2016. Background for the entire study: To test whether fetal clonotypes persist, this study deep-sequenced TCR alpha and beta repertoires from monozygotic twins, from unrelated adults of various ages, and from cord blood. Replicate twin experiments were performed at different times using different library preparation protocols to rule out contamination.

General study outcomes and caveats: A weaker excess of twin sharing was found in beta out-of-frame sequences because the signal-to-noise ratio was lowered by fewer shared sequences. Fewer insertions were carried by abundant cord blood beta clonotypes, a similar but weaker trend appeared in young adult naive repertoires, and no such trend appeared in memory repertoires. Because the same donors could not be followed over many years, conclusions were based on cross-sectional statistical analysis. Recombination models systematically underestimated out-of-frame TCR alpha sharing in monozygotic twins but agreed with sharing between unrelated individuals. Invariant T cells such as MAIT and iNKT could partly confound zero-insertion analyses, though diverse VJ usage argued against this for most clonotypes. Out-of-frame TCR alpha sequences shared between twins showed an excess of low generation-probability sequences compared with coincidental sharing between unrelated individuals.

Inclusive of the bounding cysteine and phenylalanine, the CDR3 is 14 residues long. The CDR3 DNA has 42 bases and is translated from base 1. The germline V gene encodes CDR1 SGHVS and CDR2 FNYEAQ. Libraries were prepared through 5' RACE. The sample was run on an Illumina HiSeq 2000. Template switching introduced a universal primer binding site; the final cDNA contained a unique molecular identifier, enabling accurate counting of TCR cDNA molecules. Specific primers in the conserved constant-segment region were used to synthesize first-strand cDNA for TCR alpha and beta chains. To control for contamination, every cDNA library carried two barcodes: a SMART-Mk sample barcode plus Illumina barcodes. TruSeq adapter sequences along with Illumina sample barcodes were introduced in two successive PCR steps. The TCR alpha and beta cDNA libraries were sequenced on the Illumina HiSeq platform using custom primers. As for the authors' bioinformatics: MiGEC was used to process raw reads and extract unique molecular identifiers, and MiXCR was used to find CDR3 positions. Recombination models were inferred per individual with the repgenHMM and IGoR tools using an EM algorithm. The analysis of shared clonotypes was done with the tcR package in R, with sharing normalized by the product of cloneset sizes. To study raw recombination without the effects of thymic and clonal selection, out-of-frame nonproductive sequences were analyzed. The raw public data were reprocessed by TCRdb itself: fastp quality trimming at Q25, MiXCR clonotype calling, in-frame beta chains only. Entries that share a CDR3 protein sequence are merged under the most common genes and DNA. In this record, the V and J calls reflect TCRdb's handling and not the investigators' own analysis. In this sample the table shows a few hundred thousand distinct CDR3 sequences, 6.5% to 8% of which occur a single time. The top ten clones comprise just over 14% of the sample.

These data were also reused for a study on T cells expressing NK-cell markers. That second publication adds: In sorted CD3+CD56+NKG2C+, CD3+CD56+NKG2C- and CD3+CD56-NKG2C+ T-cell subsets from eight donors, TCR beta-chain repertoires were profiled. Seven of the eight sequenced donors were HCMV-seropositive and one was HCMV-seronegative. In several experiments an anti-gammadeltaTCR antibody was added to restrict sorting to alphabetaTCR-expressing T cells. In roughly six donors, the dominant CD3+CD56+NKG2C+ clonotypes ranked among the top 10 CD8+ clonotypes, making up 1.0-7.0% of CD8+ T cells. Those dominant clonotypes were again the most abundant among CD3+CD56-NKG2C+ cells in a handful of donors, at about 28.3-65%. It remained unclear whether the expanded NKG2C-expressing T cell clones were specific for HCMV antigens. All eight donors whose samples were sequenced were randomly selected healthy volunteers, three of them men and five women. To determine HCMV serostatus, a commercial ELISA kit was used to detect HCMV-specific IgG in serum. MIGEC was used to demultiplex reads and group the reads by UMI, and MiTCR was used to assemble and quantify clonotypes. To remove erroneous sequences, TCR cDNA sequences were retained only when supported by two or more reads. Downstream repertoire analysis used the tcR package, and clonotypes were matched across fractions by CDR3 nucleotide sequence plus V segment. Antigen specificity was annotated against VDJdb with VDJmatch, allowing one amino acid substitution in CDR3.

The rearranged segments are TRBV7-6 and TRBJ2-1; the D segment could be TRBD1, given 7 matching bases. This sequence originates from a woman aged 18-35 years in good health. Sequences were obtained from CD8+ T cells sorted from blood. This receptor has the CDR3 CASSPTAPPGGRLF. The nucleotide sequence is given as TGTGCCAGCAGCCCCACAGCCCCGCCAGGGGGGCGGCTCTTC.